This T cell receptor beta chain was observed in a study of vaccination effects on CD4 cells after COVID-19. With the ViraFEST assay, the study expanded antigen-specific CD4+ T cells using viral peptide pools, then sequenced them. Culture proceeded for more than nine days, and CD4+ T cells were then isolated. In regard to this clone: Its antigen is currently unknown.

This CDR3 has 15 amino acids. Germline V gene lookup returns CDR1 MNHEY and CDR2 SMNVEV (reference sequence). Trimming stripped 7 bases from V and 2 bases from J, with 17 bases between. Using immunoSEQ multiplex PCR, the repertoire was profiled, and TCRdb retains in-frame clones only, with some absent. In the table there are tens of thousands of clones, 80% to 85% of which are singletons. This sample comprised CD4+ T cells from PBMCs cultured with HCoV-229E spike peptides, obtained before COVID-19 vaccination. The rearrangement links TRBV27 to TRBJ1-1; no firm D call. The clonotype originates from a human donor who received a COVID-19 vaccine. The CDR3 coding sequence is TGTGCCAGCACCCAAACGGGCTGGGGTAACACTGAAGCTTTCTTT. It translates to CASTQTGWGNTEAFF.